Listed below are T cell receptor beta chains from one sample, sequenced in a study of blood T cells in healthy people across ages. Each CDR3 protein gets one entry after TCRdb re-called the 5' RACE reads with MiXCR. The sample contains 1.5 million to 2 million distinct CDR3 sequences, roughly 50% of which appear only once. Sequenced: blood. Receptors were obtained from a woman in her thirties or forties in good health. The CDR3 runs from the conserved cysteine through the conserved F or W. The order of the fields is clone size, D gene, J gene, V gene, CDR3 DNA, CDR3 protein. A D gene is named only where the DNA matches it firmly. Not all rows give a size; the values are once, few, many and, for expanded clones, a class.

>.|TRBD1|TRBJ2-7|TRBV7-2
TGTGCCAGCAGCTTAACCGGGACAGGGAAATTCTACGAGCAGTACTTC
CASSLTGTGKFYEQYF
>.|.|TRBJ1-5|TRBV10-3
TGTGCCATCAGTGACCCCGTGGGGCCCCAGCATTTT
CAISDPVGPQHF
>few|TRBD1|TRBJ2-4|TRBV7-2
TGTGCCAGCAGCCCTAGAAGGACAGGGCAAAACATTCAGTACTTC
CASSPRRTGQNIQYF
>few|.|TRBJ1-1|TRBV20-1
TGCAGTGCTAGATCCTATGGGACTGAAGCTTTCTTT
CSARSYGTEAFF
>.|.|TRBJ2-3|TRBV6-5
TGTGCCAGCAGAAAACGGGACACAGATACGCAGTATTTT
CASRKRDTDTQYF
>many|.|TRBJ2-3|TRBV29-1
TGCAGCGTTGTGCAGGGGTCAGATACGCAGTATTTT
CSVVQGSDTQYF
>.|.|TRBJ2-7|TRBV11-2
TGTGCCAGCAGCCCCCCGACGGTAACCTACGAGCAGTACTTC
CASSPPTVTYEQYF
>.|.|TRBJ2-7|TRBV5-6
TGTGCCAGCAGCCATCCGACGGTGGGGGGCGAGCAGTACTTC
CASSHPTVGGEQYF
>once|.|TRBJ1-4|TRBV5-1
TGCGCCAACAGCTTGGAGGGGTGGGCTAATGAAGAACTGTTTTTT
CANSLEGWANEELFF
>.|.|TRBJ2-6|TRBV3-1
TGTGCCAGCAGAAGTTTTCGGAGCTCTGGGGCCAACGTCCTGACTTTC
CASRSFRSSGANVLTF
>.|TRBD1|TRBJ2-3|TRBV5-1
TGCGCCAGCAGCTTGGCCCGGGACAGGGTAGTAGATACGCAGTATTTT
CASSLARDRVVDTQYF
>.|.|TRBJ2-1|TRBV7-8
TGTGCCAGCAGCTCTCCTGGGGTACCCCCTTACAATGAGCAGTTCTTC
CASSSPGVPPYNEQFF
>.|TRBD1|TRBJ1-2|TRBV29-1
TGCAGCGTTGATTTTCAGGGGGCAAGCTATGGCTACACCTTC
CSVDFQGASYGYTF
>.|.|TRBJ1-4|TRBV4-2
TGTGCCAGCAGCCAAGATGTCCCAGGGGAAACAACTAATGAAAAACTGTTTTTT
CASSQDVPGETTNEKLFF
>once|.|TRBJ1-1|TRBV6-2/TRBV6-3
TGTGCCAGCAGTTGGGGGGCAGCTCAGAACACTGAAGCTTTCTTT
CASSWGAAQNTEAFF
>few|.|TRBJ2-5|TRBV28
TGTGCCAGCAGAAATCTAGTGAGGGAGACCCAGTACTTC
CASRNLVRETQYF
>few|TRBD2|TRBJ2-1|TRBV6-2/TRBV6-3
TGTGCCAGCAGTTGGGCGGGGGATTACAATGAGCAGTTCTTC
CASSWAGDYNEQFF
>once|.|TRBJ1-1|TRBV18
TGTGCCAGCTCACCGCGGCAGGGGTATGGGGACACTGAAGCTTTCTTT
CASSPRQGYGDTEAFF
>few|.|TRBJ1-5|TRBV7-2
TGTGCCAGCAGCTTATTGAGGAGCAATCAGCCCCAGCATTTT
CASSLLRSNQPQHF
>.|.|TRBJ2-3|TRBV20-1
TGCAGTGCTAGCCGACCGACAGGTGACGATACGCAGTATTTT
CSASRPTGDDTQYF
>.|.|TRBJ2-1|TRBV20-1
TGCAGTGGGTTACCGGCGTTTTCGGACTACAATGAGCAGTTCTTC
CSGLPAFSDYNEQFF
>.|TRBD1|TRBJ1-2|TRBV29-1
TGCAGCGTTGATAGGACAGGTTATGGCTACACCTTC
CSVDRTGYGYTF
>few|.|TRBJ1-5|TRBV7-9
TGTGCCTCTCTGGGGGGGAGCAATCAGCCCCAGCATTTT
CASLGGSNQPQHF
>.|.|TRBJ1-2|TRBV28
TGTGCCAGCAGTTTAAGGACAGACTTTGGCTATGGCTACACCTTC
CASSLRTDFGYGYTF
>.|TRBD2|TRBJ2-1|TRBV18
TGTGCCAGCTCACCACCGGGACTAGCGGGGGGGCTATCCTACAATGAGCAGTTCTTC
CASSPPGLAGGLSYNEQFF
>few|.|TRBJ2-1|TRBV6-2/TRBV6-3
TGTGCCAGCAGTTCCGGCTCGGGTGAGCAGTTCTTC
CASSSGSGEQFF
>.|.|TRBJ2-7|TRBV20-1
TGCAGTGCACAGCGCCCAGGGTCCGGCTACGAGCAGTACTTC
CSAQRPGSGYEQYF
>few|.|TRBJ1-2|TRBV6-2/TRBV6-3
TGTGCCAGCAGCTCCGGGACCATTAACTATGGCTACACCTTC
CASSSGTINYGYTF
>few|.|TRBJ1-5|TRBV20-1
TGCAGTGCTAGTCTCCGGGGAGGGAATCAGCCCCAGCATTTT
CSASLRGGNQPQHF
>few|.|TRBJ2-1|TRBV7-2
TGTGCCAGCAGCTCTGTGACTACCCTATACAATGAGCAGTTCTTC
CASSSVTTLYNEQFF
>once|.|TRBJ2-7|TRBV20-1
TGCAGTGCTACGGGCGCAGCAGGGATCGGCGAGCAGTACTTC
CSATGAAGIGEQYF
>.|.|TRBJ1-1|TRBV6-5
TGTGCCAGCAGCCCGTTAGAGGACACCTTGAACACTGAAGCTTTCTTT
CASSPLEDTLNTEAFF
>.|.|TRBJ2-3|TRBV10-1
TGCGCCAGCAGTGACGGAGGGTCCCCAGATACGCAGTATTTT
CASSDGGSPDTQYF
>.|.|TRBJ2-1|TRBV6-5
TGTGCCAGCAGTTACTCGAAAGTGGCGGGGGCATACAATGAGCAGTTCTTC
CASSYSKVAGAYNEQFF
>.|.|TRBJ2-3|TRBV24-1
TGTGCCACCAGTGAGGAGGGCGTAACAGATACGCAGTATTTT
CATSEEGVTDTQYF
>.|TRBD1|TRBJ2-5|TRBV24-1
TGTGCCACCAGTGACCCTAGACAGGGATCTCTGTTAGAGACCCAGTACTTC
CATSDPRQGSLLETQYF
>.|TRBD1|TRBJ2-5|TRBV5-6
TGTGCCAGCACCCTTGGGACAGGGCGAGAGACCCAGTACTTC
CASTLGTGRETQYF
>.|.|TRBJ1-2|TRBV20-1
TGCAGTGCTATGTCGACAGCCAACTATGGCTACACCTTC
CSAMSTANYGYTF
>.|.|TRBJ1-1|TRBV5-5
TGTGCCAGCAGCTTGGCCGGGGGCCAGAACACTGAAGCTTTCTTT
CASSLAGGQNTEAFF
>.|TRBD2|TRBJ2-1|TRBV27
TGTACCAGCAGTCACGGACTAGCCAGGTATGAGCAGTTCTTC
CTSSHGLARYEQFF
>few|TRBD2|TRBJ2-3|TRBV7-9
TGTGCCAGCAGCTTAGGCGGACTAGCGGGGGTCACAGATACGCAGTATTTT
CASSLGGLAGVTDTQYF
>few|.|TRBJ2-7|TRBV6-5
TGTGCCAGCAGTTACGCCGAGGGGAATGAGCAGTACTTC
CASSYAEGNEQYF
>few|.|TRBJ2-1|TRBV7-3
TGTGCCAGCAGCTATGACAGTGATGCACACAATGAGCAGTTCTTC
CASSYDSDAHNEQFF
>.|.|TRBJ2-5|TRBV7-2
TGTGCCAGCAGATATAAGGGGTCCCAAGAGACTCAGTACTTC
CASRYKGSQETQYF
>.|TRBD1|TRBJ2-4|TRBV29-1
TGCAGCAGGGGACAGGGGTCCATTCAGTACTTC
CSRGQGSIQYF
>.|.|TRBJ2-6|TRBV11-2
TGTGCCAGCTGTAACACTGGGGCCAACGTCCTGACTTTC
CASCNTGANVLTF
>.|TRBD1|TRBJ2-6|TRBV28
TGTGCCAGCAGTACCCGGACAGGCTCTGGGGCCAACGTCCTGACTTTC
CASSTRTGSGANVLTF
>.|.|TRBJ2-3|TRBV27
TGTGCCAGCTACGAGGTGGGAGATACGCAGTATTTT
CASYEVGDTQYF
>.|.|TRBJ2-7|TRBV9
TGTGCCAGCAGCGTAATGAGGAGGTCATCCTACGAGCAGTACTTC
CASSVMRRSSYEQYF
>few|.|TRBJ2-3|TRBV5-1
TGCGCCAGCAGCACCTCGGGCGGGGCATCAGATACGCAGTATTTT
CASSTSGGASDTQYF
>.|TRBD2|TRBJ2-5|TRBV6-5
TGTGCTAGCAGTTTCGGGACTAGCGCGTCCCAAGAGACCCAGTACTTC
CASSFGTSASQETQYF
>once|.|TRBJ2-7|TRBV28
TGTGCCACCCCTCGGGGTGGGAGAAGCTCCTACGAGCAGTACTTC
CATPRGGRSSYEQYF
>few|.|TRBJ2-1|TRBV28
TGTGCCAGCAGTTTATTGGCAGGAGAGCAGTTCTTC
CASSLLAGEQFF
>.|TRBD1|TRBJ1-2|TRBV13
TGTGCCAGCAGAAAAACAGGGGGCGTTGGTGGCTACACCTTC
CASRKTGGVGGYTF
>few|TRBD1|TRBJ2-7|TRBV12-5
TGTGCTAGTGGTTTGGTAGAGGACAGGGGAGACGAGCAGTACTTC
CASGLVEDRGDEQYF
>.|.|TRBJ2-1|TRBV18
TGTGCCAGCCTTCCGGTTACAGGGCCATACAATGAGCAGTTCTTC
CASLPVTGPYNEQFF
>.|.|TRBJ2-7|TRBV28
TGTGCCACCTCTGACGGGGAGCTATCGGGCGAGCAGTACTTC
CATSDGELSGEQYF